The 8 T cell receptor beta chains below were found in one sample sequenced in a study of T cell responses to AZD1222 COVID-19 vaccine. Sequencing was performed with immunoSEQ multiplex PCR; in TCRdb, only in-frame clones are kept and a portion is missing. The table includes more than 90,000 clones, around 90% detected once. Sequencing used peripheral blood, obtained 28 days after the second AZD1222 dose. Source of these receptors: an adult who received the AZD1222 COVID-19 vaccine.

This chain uses TRBV7-2 with TRBJ2-1, with 9 nucleotides matching TRBD2. Germline CDR1 reads SGHTA; CDR2 reads FQGNSA. Germline trimming cut 3 bases from V and 7 bases from J; bases unmatched to any gene: 19. The CDR3 is 19 amino acids. CDR3 nucleotide sequence: TGTGCCAGCAGCTTGGATGTGGGTCCAGCGGGGGGTAGGGTGAATGAGCAGTTCTTC. Translating it yields CASSLDVGPAGGRVNEQFF.

The chain employs TRBV24-1 and TRBJ2-7; D is possibly TRBD1 (5 bases). Germline-derived CDR1 and CDR2 are KGHDR and SFDVKD. CDR3 length: 15 amino acids. Trimming left V 2 bases short and J 2 bases short, with 12 bases between. The CDR3 sequence: CATSDSVRQTYEQYF. The DNA for the CDR3 is TGTGCCACCAGTGATTCAGTCCGACAGACCTACGAGCAGTACTTC.

This chain connects TRBV7-2 to TRBJ1-2; 10 nucleotides match TRBD1. The V gene's germline CDR1 is SGHTA and CDR2 FQGNSA. The CDR3 is 14 amino acids. J gave up 4 bases and V 5 bases, and 4 bases lay outside the gene matches. The CDR3 loop reads CASSLGTGAYGYTF. The CDR3 coding sequence is TGTGCCAGCAGCCTAGGGACAGGGGCCTATGGCTACACCTTC.

The rearrangement uses TRBV5-1 and TRBJ2-2; unclear D gene. There are 16 residues in the CDR3. The V end was cut by 0 bases, the J end by 0 bases, with 9 bases between. Germline CDR1 and CDR2: SGHRS and YFSETQ. As DNA, the CDR3 is TGCGCCAGCAGCTTGGCCTTTACTGCGAACACCGGGGAGCTGTTTTTT. Translating it yields CASSLAFTANTGELFF.

The J gene is TRBJ1-1, the V gene TRBV27, with D uncertain. CDR1 is MNHEY, CDR2 SMNVEV, per germline (reference sequence). CDR3 size: 15 residues. V lost 6 bases and J lost 1, with 15 bases in between. The CDR3: CASSPSPIANTEAFF. In DNA form, the CDR3 reads TGTGCCAGCAGCCCCTCCCCGATAGCGAACACTGAAGCTTTCTTT.

The rearrangement uses TRBV27 and TRBJ1-1; weak D call: TRBD1 (5 bases). This CDR3 region has 14 residues. V was clipped by 3 bases and J by 1 base, with 9 bases between them. In germline, CDR1 is MNHEY, CDR2 SMNVEV (reference sequence). In DNA, the CDR3 is TGTGCCAGCAGTTTGGGACGGGCGAACACTGAAGCTTTCTTT. Translation gives CASSLGRANTEAFF.

J is TRBJ1-5 and V is TRBV3-1 (or the pseudogene TRBV3-2); unclear D gene. Trimming pared 1 base from V and 0 bases from J, leaving 4 bases between. CDR1 is LGHDT, CDR2 YNNKEL, per germline (reference sequence). The CDR3 sequence is 14 residues long. CDR3 sequence: CASSQGPSNQPQHF. The CDR3 DNA sequence: TGTGCCAGCAGCCAAGGACCTAGCAATCAGCCCCAGCATTTT.

This chain links TRBV7-2 with TRBJ1-2; D is uncertain. This CDR3 has 14 amino acids. CDR1 and CDR2 (germline): SGHTA, FQGNSA. V lost 1 base and J 0 bases, leaving 6 bases between the germline ends. The CDR3 sequence: CASSLDAANYGYTF. CDR3 bases: TGTGCCAGCAGCTTAGATGCGGCTAACTATGGCTACACCTTC.